This TCR beta chain was obtained from a study of T cell responses to AZD1222 COVID-19 vaccine. TCRdb's copy holds only in-frame clones and misses some; the assay was immunoSEQ multiplex PCR. The sample consists of roughly 190,000 clones, 80% to 95% of them appearing once. Overall study results and limits: With dominance at 160-218 and 743-854, vaccine-associated CD4 TCRs spanned spike.

About this clone itself: No antigen is known for it.

In germline, CDR1 is PRHDT, CDR2 FYEKMQ (reference sequence). V lost 1 base and J 5 bases, leaving 1 base between the germline ends. The CDR3 loop spans 11 amino acids. The chain combines TRBV13 with TRBJ2-3; D is unclear. Sequences were derived from peripheral blood, sampled on day 0 of AZD1222 vaccination. This sequence originates from an adult in good health. The CDR3 region is CASSLVDTQYF. In DNA form, the CDR3 reads TGTGCCAGCAGCTTAGTAGATACGCAGTATTTT. Supplemented by reference TRBV13 and TRBJ2-3, the full variable domain reads AAGVIQSPRHLIKEKRETATLKCYPIPRHDTVYWYQQGPGQDPQFLISFYEKMQSDKGSIPDRFSAQQFSDYHSELNMSSLELGDSALYFCASSLVDTQYFGPGTRLTVL.